These T cell receptor beta chains were read from a single sample in a study of blood T cell repertoires in COVID-19. This table comes from immunoSEQ multiplex PCR, and its TCRdb copy is limited to in-frame clones, with some not included. The sample contains 250,000 to 300,000 clones, roughly 88% of which appear only once. The sample consisted of peripheral blood. These TCRs come from a woman in her sixties or seventies with acute or convalescent COVID-19. Each CDR3 is given with its conserved first and last residue. The order of the fields is D gene, J gene, clone size, V gene, CDR3 protein, CDR3 DNA. The D gene is left open where the match is weak. Size tells how often a clone was seen (once, few, many) or the class of an expanded clone, and some rows leave it out.

TRBD2 TRBJ2-7 NA TRBV19 CASSPKERGSSYEQYF TGTGCCAGTAGTCCTAAGGAGCGGGGGAGCTCCTACGAGCAGTACTTC
NA TRBJ2-2 NA TRBV7-9 CASSLERPGELFF TGTGCCAGCAGCTTAGAGCGGCCCGGGGAGCTGTTTTTT
TRBD1 TRBJ1-1 NA TRBV10-1 CASSGTGVTEAFF TGCGCCAGTTCCGGGACAGGGGTTACTGAAGCTTTCTTT
TRBD1 TRBJ1-2 NA TRBV7-6 CASSGYQGGDYGYTF TGTGCCAGCAGCGGATATCAGGGGGGCGACTATGGCTACACCTTC
TRBD1 TRBJ2-1 NA TRBV6-5 CASRETRGLYNEQFF TGTGCCAGCAGAGAGACGAGGGGGCTCTACAATGAGCAGTTCTTC
NA TRBJ2-7 NA TRBV7-6 CASSLGTSSYEQYF TGTGCCAGCAGCTTAGGTACGAGCTCCTACGAGCAGTACTTC
NA TRBJ1-1 NA TRBV7-3 CASSLDWGAEAFF TGTGCCAGCAGCCTTGACTGGGGCGCTGAAGCTTTCTTT
NA TRBJ2-1 NA TRBV19 CASSTGRESSYNEQFF TGTGCCAGTAGTACTGGACGGGAAAGCTCCTACAATGAGCAGTTCTTC
NA TRBJ2-7 NA TRBV19 CASSLTPRQHYEQYF TGTGCCAGTAGTCTGACCCCGCGACAGCACTACGAGCAGTACTTC
TRBD1 TRBJ2-1 few TRBV7-9 CASSRRRQGYNEQFF TGTGCCAGCAGCCGGAGGCGACAGGGGTACAATGAGCAGTTCTTC
NA TRBJ2-2 NA TRBV5-1 CASSLGDSPGELFF TGCGCCAGCAGCTTGGGGGACTCCCCCGGGGAGCTGTTTTTT
TRBD1 TRBJ1-2 NA TRBV2 CASREGDRGYGYTF TGTGCCAGCAGAGAAGGGGACAGGGGCTATGGCTACACCTTC
NA TRBJ2-1 NA TRBV6-5 CASTAGTYNEQFF TGTGCCAGCACCGCGGGTACCTACAATGAGCAGTTCTTC
NA TRBJ1-4 NA TRBV5-1 CASSLAGGDNNEKLFF TGCGCCAGCAGCTTGGCGGGGGGCGATAATAATGAAAAACTGTTTTTT
TRBD1 TRBJ2-2 few TRBV6-7 CASSYPGQANTGELFF TGTGCCAGCAGTTACCCGGGACAGGCGAACACCGGGGAGCTGTTTTTT
TRBD1 TRBJ1-2 NA TRBV3-1/TRBV3-2 CASSPLDRVDGYTF TGTGCCAGCAGCCCCCTCGACAGGGTGGATGGCTACACCTTC
NA TRBJ2-5 NA TRBV5-1 CASSLGGPQETQYF TGCGCCAGCAGCTTAGGTGGGCCCCAAGAGACCCAGTACTTC
NA TRBJ1-2 NA TRBV14 CASSQVSGMGGYTF TGTGCCAGCAGCCAAGTGTCAGGAATGGGCGGCTACACCTTC
NA TRBJ2-3 once TRBV9 CASSATGTNTDTQYF TGTGCCAGCAGCGCCACCGGGACAAATACAGATACGCAGTATTTT
TRBD1 TRBJ2-2 NA TRBV25-1 CASSRTGRTGELFF TGTGCCAGCTCCAGGACAGGGCGCACCGGGGAGCTGTTTTTT
TRBD1 TRBJ1-1 NA TRBV5-1 CASSGTGRTEAFF TGCGCCAGCAGCGGGACAGGCCGAACTGAAGCTTTCTTT
NA TRBJ1-2 once TRBV5-5 CASSTGLYGYTF TGTGCCAGCAGCACGGGACTCTATGGCTACACCTTC
NA TRBJ2-7 NA TRBV13 CASSLGEEQYF TGTGCCAGCAGCTTGGGAGAAGAGCAGTACTTC
TRBD1 TRBJ1-2 once TRBV7-9 CASSSWTGGDYGYTF TGTGCCAGCAGCTCCTGGACAGGGGGGGACTATGGCTACACCTTC
NA TRBJ1-6 NA TRBV3-1/TRBV3-2 CASSQGNRNSPLHF TGTGCCAGCAGCCAAGGAAACAGAAATTCACCCCTCCACTTT
TRBD2 TRBJ2-2 NA TRBV5-1 CASSLGEGRTGELFF TGCGCCAGCAGCTTGGGGGAGGGGCGCACCGGGGAGCTGTTTTTT